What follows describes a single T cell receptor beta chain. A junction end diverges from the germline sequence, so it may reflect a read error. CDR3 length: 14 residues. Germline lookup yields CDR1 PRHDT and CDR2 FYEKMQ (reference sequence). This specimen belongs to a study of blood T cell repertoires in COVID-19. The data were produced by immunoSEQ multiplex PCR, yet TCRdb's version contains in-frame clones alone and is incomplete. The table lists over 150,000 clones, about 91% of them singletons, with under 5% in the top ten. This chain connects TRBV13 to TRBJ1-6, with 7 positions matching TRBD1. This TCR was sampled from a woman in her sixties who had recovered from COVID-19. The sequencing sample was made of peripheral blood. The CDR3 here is CASSVGQVGSPLHF. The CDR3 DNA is TGTGCCAGCAGCGTAGGACAGGTGGGTTCACCCCTCCACTTT.